This is a list of T cell receptor beta chains from one sample in a study of OX40 agonist ivuxolimab in advanced cancers. Measured with immunoSEQ multiplex PCR; TCRdb has only the in-frame clones, and not every one. The table includes 70,000 to 80,000 clones, 75% to 95% detected once. The material sequenced was CD4+ or CD8+ T cells sorted from blood, taken in a trial of the OX40 agonist ivuxolimab. These receptors all stem from an adult with an advanced solid tumor such as melanoma, head and neck, liver or kidney cancer. CDR3s include the opening cysteine and the closing phenylalanine or tryptophan. The order of the fields is J gene, clone size, V gene, D gene, CDR3 protein, CDR3 DNA. D genes are given only for firm matches. Size is omitted from some rows. Given values are once, few, many or a class for expanded clones.

TRBJ2-2 | . | TRBV9 | TRBD1 | CASSVEQGTGELFF | TGTGCCAGCAGCGTAGAACAGGGGACCGGGGAGCTGTTTTTT
TRBJ1-3 | . | TRBV4-1 | . | CASSQVSGTSGNTIYF | TGCGCCAGCAGCCAAGTATCAGGGACCTCTGGAAACACCATATATTTT
TRBJ2-3 | once | TRBV19 | . | CASSLTGAQDTQYF | TGTGCCAGTAGTCTGACTGGGGCCCAAGATACGCAGTATTTT
TRBJ2-7 | once | TRBV4-1 | . | CASSQLRENEQYF | TGCGCCAGCAGCCAATTAAGGGAGAACGAGCAGTACTTC
TRBJ2-7 | few | TRBV6-1 | . | CASSDGPYEQYF | TGTGCCAGCAGTGACGGACCCTACGAGCAGTACTTC
TRBJ2-1 | . | TRBV6-1 | TRBD2 | CASSEGTSGNEQFF | TGTGCCAGCAGTGAAGGGACTAGCGGGAATGAGCAGTTCTTC
TRBJ2-3 | . | TRBV13 | . | CASSSPVDGDQGTDTQYF | TGTGCCAGCAGCTCCCCCGTTGACGGCGACCAAGGCACAGATACGCAGTATTTT
TRBJ2-1 | few | TRBV27 | . | CASSLGNEQFF | TGTGCCAGCAGTTTAGGCAATGAGCAGTTCTTC
TRBJ1-2 | . | TRBV7-9 | . | CSGGGPLLNGYTF | TGTTCGGGGGGCGGTCCCCTGCTCAATGGCTACACCTTC
TRBJ1-2 | once | TRBV2 | . | CASSDTGIYGYTF | TGTGCCAGCAGTGATACGGGGATCTATGGCTACACCTTC
TRBJ2-2 | . | TRBV4-1 | TRBD1 | CASSHGTTGQGTGELFF | TGCGCCAGCAGCCATGGGACGACAGGGCAAGGGACCGGGGAGCTGTTTTTT
TRBJ2-2 | . | TRBV7-7 | . | CASKLARMDTGELFF | TGTGCTAGCAAATTAGCCCGAATGGACACCGGGGAGCTGTTTTTT
TRBJ2-7 | . | TRBV5-5 | TRBD2 | CASSLTSGASYEQYF | TGTGCCAGCAGTTTGACTAGCGGGGCCTCCTACGAGCAGTACTTC